This T cell receptor (beta chain) is from a study of blood T cell repertoires in COVID-19. At the level of the study: COVID-19 samples collected from the United States, Italy and Spain covered acute and convalescent phases.

The V gene lost 0 bases and the J gene lost 0 bases, with 11 bases spanning the gap. CDR3 size: 16 residues. Germline lookup yields CDR1 SGDLS and CDR2 YYNGEE. Repertoires were generated with immunoSEQ multiplex PCR, while TCRdb's copy carries only in-frame clones and drops some. The table has 100,000 or so clones, over 75% seen once. The material sequenced was peripheral blood. This receptor was identified in a woman in her thirties with acute or convalescent COVID-19. The chain couples TRBV9 to TRBJ2-3; D perhaps matches TRBD2 (5 bases). CDR3 sequence reads: CASSVGLRASTDTQYF. DNA for the CDR3: TGTGCCAGCAGCGTAGGCTTGAGGGCCAGCACAGATACGCAGTATTTT.